This entry lists 14 T cell receptor beta chains sequenced from one sample in a study of identical twins. TCRdb itself ran the 5' RACE reads through MiXCR, one entry per CDR3 protein. Of roughly 240,000 distinct CDR3 sequences listed, 6% to 8.5% were seen once; the top ten hold around 5%. These same data were also listed under a study on yellow fever vaccine responses in identical twins.

The sample comprised CD8+ T cells sorted from blood. The receptors originated from a woman aged 18-29 years in good health.

This chain connects TRBV5-6 to TRBJ2-5; D remains unclear. V lost 4 bases to trimming and J lost 7 bases, with 11 bases between them. This CDR3 comprises 12 residues. Germline V gives CDR1 SGHDT, CDR2 YYEEEE. CDR3 region: CASSPTLGTQYF. The CDR3 DNA reads TGTGCCAGCAGCCCTACTCTAGGGACCCAGTACTTC.

This clonotype has just a few counts. The chain recombines TRBV10-3 with TRBJ2-7; D remains ambiguous. CDR3 size: 12 residues. Germline V gives CDR1 ENHRY, CDR2 SYGVKD. V lost 10 bases, J lost 4 bases, and 14 bases lay in between. This CDR3 is CATAVLLYEQYV. CDR3 in DNA: TGTGCCACCGCCGTACTCCTTTACGAGCAGTACGTC.

The chain has TRBV7-9 and TRBJ1-1, with D uncertain. Looked up from germline, CDR1 is SEHNR and CDR2 is FQNEAQ (reference sequence). The length of the CDR3 is 13 residues. Trimming took off 1 base at V and 7 bases at J, with 10 bases between the two ends. CDR3 nucleotides: TGTGCCAGCAGCTTAGTCTCGGGCAGTGAAGCTTTCTTT. This translates into CASSLVSGSEAFF.

This clonotype was seen many times. The rearrangement links TRBV4-2 to TRBJ2-3; possible D gene TRBD2, 6 bases. Looked up from germline, CDR1 is LGHNA and CDR2 is YNFKEQ. Trimming cost V 0 bases and J 3 bases, with 10 bases left between them. The CDR3 extends over 15 amino acids. The CDR3 here is CASSQDRRGTDTQYF. The CDR3 DNA sequence: TGTGCCAGCAGCCAAGATCGTCGGGGGACAGATACGCAGTATTTT.

This clonotype showed up many times. The J gene is TRBJ1-5, the V gene TRBV28; possible D gene TRBD1, 5 bases. Trimming shortened V by 3 bases and J by 0 bases, and 9 bases separated the two germline ends. The germline V gene encodes CDR1 MDHEN and CDR2 SYDVKM. The CDR3 totals 15 residues. This chain's CDR3 is CASSLGDSSNQPQHF. The CDR3 nucleotides are TGTGCCAGCAGTTTGGGGGACTCTAGCAATCAGCCCCAGCATTTT.

The rearrangement links TRBV4-2 to TRBJ2-2; D remains unclear. There are 15 residues in the CDR3. Trimming stripped 1 base from V and 3 bases from J, with 9 bases between. Germline V CDR1 and CDR2: LGHNA, YNFKEQ. The CDR3 sequence is CASSQAVCYTGELFF. The CDR3 DNA reads as TGTGCCAGCAGCCAAGCTGTTTGCTACACCGGGGAGCTGTTTTTT.

The chain is built from TRBV7-8 and TRBJ2-7; 7 bases agree with TRBD1. The V gene's germline CDR1 is SGHVS and CDR2 FQNEAQ. V was clipped by 5 bases and J by 3 bases; unmatched bases: 4. This CDR3 is 13 amino acids long. The CDR3 DNA is TGTGCCAGCAGCATCGGGACAGTCTACGAGCAGTACGTC. Encoded protein: CASSIGTVYEQYV.

The chain couples TRBV13 to TRBJ2-7; D gene uncertain. The CDR3 has 17 amino acids. Germline V gene data show CDR1 as PRHDT and CDR2 as FYEKMQ (reference sequence). V was clipped by 5 bases and J by 4 bases, with 24 bases between them. The CDR3 region has the DNA TGTGCCAGCAGCCCTACGGACCCCACCTCGGCTGAATACGAGCAGTACTTC. It translates to CASSPTDPTSAEYEQYF. The full variable domain, completed using reference TRBV13 and TRBJ2-7, is AAGVIQSPRHLIKEKRETATLKCYPIPRHDTVYWYQQGPGQDPQFLISFYEKMQSDKGSIPDRFSAQQFSDYHSELNMSSLELGDSALYFCASSPTDPTSAEYEQYFGPGTRLTVT.

Only a few counts were recorded for this clonotype. This sequence joins TRBV27 and TRBJ1-1; 10 bases map to TRBD1. The germline CDR1 and CDR2 sequences are MNHEY and SMNVEV (reference sequence). This CDR3 has 14 amino acids. The trim removed 6 bases at V and 5 bases at J, leaving 6 bases unmatched. CDR3 sequence: CASSRTGGRTEAFF. CDR3 DNA: TGTGCCAGCAGCAGGACAGGGGGGAGGACTGAAGCTTTCTTT.

This clonotype was observed a handful of times. The CDR3: CASSMGPTPSYEQYF. CDR3 nucleotide sequence: TGTGCCAGTAGTATGGGGCCGACACCATCCTACGAGCAGTACTTC. The chain joins TRBV19 to TRBJ2-7, with a tentative D call TRBD1 (5 bases). V was clipped by 3 bases and J by 1 base, with 13 bases between them. Looked up from germline, CDR1 is LNHDA and CDR2 is SQIVND (reference sequence). The CDR3 is 15 amino acids.

This clonotype appeared a few times. The chain recombines TRBV7-9 with TRBJ1-4; possible D gene TRBD1, 6 bases. This CDR3 comprises 14 residues. Trimming removed 5 bases at V and 8 bases at J, with 15 bases between. The germline V gene has CDR1 SEHNR and CDR2 FQNEAQ (reference sequence). CDR3 region: CASSTDGTREKLFF. The DNA for the CDR3 is TGTGCCAGCAGCACAGACGGGACACGGGAAAAACTGTTTTTT.

This clonotype appeared many times. The rearrangement joins TRBV11-2 to TRBJ2-3; D gene unclear. CDR3 size: 15 residues. Trimming shortened V by 1 base and J by 6 bases, and 14 bases separated the two germline ends. Germline CDR1 SGHAT, CDR2 FQNNGV. The CDR3 nucleotides read TGTGCCAGCAGCTTAGCAGGCCGGACGAAGGATACGCAGTATTTT. The encoded protein is CASSLAGRTKDTQYF.

This clonotype was recorded many times. The gene calls are TRBV3-1 and TRBJ2-5; D is undetermined. V was shortened by 0 bases and J by 2 bases, with 7 bases between the two germline ends. In germline, CDR1 is LGHDT, CDR2 YNNKEL (reference sequence). The CDR3 covers 14 residues. Here the CDR3 reads CASSQDYTQETQYF. The CDR3 bases are TGTGCCAGCAGCCAAGATTATACGCAAGAGACCCAGTACTTC.

This clonotype was observed a handful of times. The chain uses TRBV29-1 and TRBJ2-7; possibly TRBD2 for D (6 bases). Trimming pared 6 bases from V and 3 bases from J, leaving 15 bases between. This CDR3 is 13 amino acids long. CDR1 and CDR2 (germline): SQVTM, ANQGSEA. This CDR3 is CSVAGGVDYEQYV. The CDR3 DNA sequence: TGCAGCGTCGCTGGAGGGGTGGACTACGAGCAGTACGTC.